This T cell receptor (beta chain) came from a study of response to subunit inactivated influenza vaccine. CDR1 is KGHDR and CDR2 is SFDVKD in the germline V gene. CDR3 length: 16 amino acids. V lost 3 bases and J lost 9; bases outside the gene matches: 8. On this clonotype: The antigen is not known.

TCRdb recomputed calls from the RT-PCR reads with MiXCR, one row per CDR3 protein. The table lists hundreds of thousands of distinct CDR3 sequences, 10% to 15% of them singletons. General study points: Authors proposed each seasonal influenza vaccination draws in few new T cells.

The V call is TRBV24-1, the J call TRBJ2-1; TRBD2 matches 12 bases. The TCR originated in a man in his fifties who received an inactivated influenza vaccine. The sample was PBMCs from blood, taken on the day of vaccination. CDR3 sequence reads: CATSDRLGLAGLEQFF. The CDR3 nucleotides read TGTGCCACCAGTGATAGACTAGGACTAGCGGGACTTGAGCAGTTCTTC.